By share, the clone carrying this T cell receptor (beta chain) ranks as medium-sized. Its cognate antigen is unknown. These data come from a study of cytotoxic CD8 clonotypes in ibrutinib-treated CLL. Study information: Mean productive templates were about 250,000; mean productive rearrangements were roughly 90,000. Points from the study as a whole: The clonality rise at ibrutinib response reflected private clonotype expansion. At ibrutinib response, clonality increased, and at progression it declined back toward baseline. In comparison with age-matched healthy donors, baseline clonality was higher and tracked circulating CD8+ T-cell counts.

CDR3 length: 12 residues. The method was immunoSEQ multiplex PCR; TCRdb's version includes in-frame clones alone and lacks a portion of them. The sample holds about 200,000 clones, 70% seen once. The clonotype comes from a human donor with chronic lymphocytic leukemia. The material sequenced was PBMCs, taken after 12 months of ibrutinib treatment. V and J are TRBV21-1 and TRBJ2-2. TRBV21-1 is a documented pseudogene. CDR3 DNA: TGTGCCAGCAGCAAAACGCCCGGGGAGCTGTTTTTT. Translated, it gives CASSKTPGELFF.